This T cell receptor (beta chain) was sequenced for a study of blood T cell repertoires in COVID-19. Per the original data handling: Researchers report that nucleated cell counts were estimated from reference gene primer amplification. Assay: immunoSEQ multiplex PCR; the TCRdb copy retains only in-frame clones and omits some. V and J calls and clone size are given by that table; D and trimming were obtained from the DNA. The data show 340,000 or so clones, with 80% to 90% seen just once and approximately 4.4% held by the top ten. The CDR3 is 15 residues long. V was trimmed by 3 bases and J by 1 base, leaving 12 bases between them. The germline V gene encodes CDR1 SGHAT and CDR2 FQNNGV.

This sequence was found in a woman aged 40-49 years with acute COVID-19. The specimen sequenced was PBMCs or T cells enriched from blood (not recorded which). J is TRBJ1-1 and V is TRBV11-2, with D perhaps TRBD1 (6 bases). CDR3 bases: TGTGCCAGCAGCTTGAGCCACAGGGCGAACACTGAAGCTTTCTTT. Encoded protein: CASSLSHRANTEAFF.